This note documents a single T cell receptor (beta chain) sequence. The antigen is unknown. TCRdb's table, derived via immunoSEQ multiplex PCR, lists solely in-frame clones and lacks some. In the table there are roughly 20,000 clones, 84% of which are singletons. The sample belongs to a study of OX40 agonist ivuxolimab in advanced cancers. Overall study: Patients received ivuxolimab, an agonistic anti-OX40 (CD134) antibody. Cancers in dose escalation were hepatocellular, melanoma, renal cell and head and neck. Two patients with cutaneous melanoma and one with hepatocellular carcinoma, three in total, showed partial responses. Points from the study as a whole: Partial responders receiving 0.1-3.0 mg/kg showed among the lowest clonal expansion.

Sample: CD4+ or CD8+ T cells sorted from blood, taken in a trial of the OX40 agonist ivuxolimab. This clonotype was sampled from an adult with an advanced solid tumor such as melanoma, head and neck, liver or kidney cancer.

Here the CDR3 reads CASSVLTGELFF. The CDR3 DNA sequence: TGTGCCAGCAGCGTACTAACCGGGGAGCTGTTTTTT. The rearrangement uses TRBV9 and TRBJ2-2; no clear D. Trimming shortened V by 1 base and J by 5 bases, and 3 bases separated the two germline ends. The CDR3 runs 12 residues. Germline CDR1 SGDLS, CDR2 YYNGEE.